Sequencing of this TCR beta chain was carried out in a study of Ad26.COV2.S vaccination and SARS-CoV-2 variants. Points from the study as a whole: Vaccinees displayed broader spike-specific TCR repertoires than placebo recipients.

Some clones are missing from TCRdb's copy, which holds only in-frame ones; the method was immunoSEQ multiplex PCR. Found here are approximately 300,000 clones, just over 85% of them singletons; the top ten hold more than 1.5%. CDR1 and CDR2 from the germline V gene are LGHNA and YSLEER. This CDR3 region has 15 residues. V lost 1 base and J lost 0, with 8 bases in between. Regarding this clone: Its antigen is still unknown.

Treatment defined: roughly 20 received Ad26.COV2.S at low or high dose, single or two shots; about 5 received placebo; per-sample allocation not given. All samples were drawn on day 63, counting from the first vaccine or placebo injection. The V and J genes are TRBV4-3 and TRBJ2-3; maybe TRBD1 (5 bases). The material sequenced was peripheral blood, taken in a trial of Ad26.COV2.S vaccine versus placebo. The clonotype was recovered from a person aged 18-65 years who received the Ad26.COV2.S COVID-19 vaccine or a placebo. CDR3 sequence (DNA): TGCGCCAGCAGCCAAGGGGGCAGAAGCACAGATACGCAGTATTTT. Amino acids: CASSQGGRSTDTQYF.